These 13 T cell receptor beta chains share one sample of origin, sequenced in a study of T cell repertoires in cytomegalovirus infection. Their recognized antigens are unknown. TCRdb re-analysed the reads in MiXCR, keeping a single row per CDR3 protein. The repertoire has hundreds of thousands of distinct CDR3 sequences, roughly 34% of them found once; the top ten carry about a sixth. Sample: cultured PBMCs, taken from culture after CMV antigen stimulation. The receptors were gathered from a human donor in good health (CMV status not recorded). Some clones in this sample may be carry-over from other donors' samples.

This clonotype was counted between two and nine times. V usage is TRBV6-1 and J usage is TRBJ2-7, with 9 bases aligning to TRBD2. Unmatched junction bases numbered 4, after V lost 3 bases and J lost 4 bases. The CDR3 totals 14 residues. CDR1 MNHNS and CDR2 SASEGT come from the germline V gene. Here the CDR3 reads CASSEGTSRYEQYF. CDR3 bases: TGTGCCAGCAGTGAGGGGACTAGCCGGTACGAGCAGTACTTC.

CDR3 coding DNA: TGCGCCAGCAGCCAAGATCAATCTAAAGGGGCGGATACGCAGTATTTT. Translated, it gives CASSQDQSKGADTQYF. The chain carries TRBV4-3 and TRBJ2-3; tentative D call: TRBD1 (5 bases). The V and J ends lost 0 bases and 6 bases respectively, with 16 bases between them. The CDR3 is 16 amino acids. Germline V lookup: CDR1 LGHNA, CDR2 YSLEER.

A note on this clonotype: Sequence at one end of the junction differs from germline and may be a read error. V is TRBV7-9 and J is TRBJ1-1; 7 bases line up with TRBD1. Germline-derived CDR1 and CDR2 are SEHNR and FQNEAQ (reference sequence). The CDR3 extends over 11 amino acids. For the CDR3, the DNA is TGTGCCAGCAGCGCCAGGGGACAGCCACTCTTT. This gives the protein CASSARGQPLF.

The sample holds a few counts of this clonotype. V usage is TRBV12-3 or TRBV12-4 and J usage is TRBJ1-5; 10 positions match TRBD1. Trimming cost V 5 bases and J 9 bases; bases outside gene matches: 7. The CDR3 extends over 14 amino acids. CDR3 loop: CASSRTGGNGPQHF. CDR3 nucleotides: TGTGCCAGCAGTAGGACAGGGGGGAATGGGCCCCAGCATTTT.

This clonotype was detected a few times. The chain employs TRBV7-3 and TRBJ1-2; D is undetermined. Germline CDR1 is SGHTA and CDR2 is FQGTGA. This CDR3 contains 15 residues. Trimming removed 2 bases from V and 7 bases from J, with 17 bases in between. In DNA, the CDR3 is TGTGCCAGCAGCTTATCCCCGACGTCAAAGGCTGGCTACACCTTC. Translation gives CASSLSPTSKAGYTF.

The chain employs TRBV28 and TRBJ2-3; maybe TRBD2 (6 bases). V was pared by 5 bases and J by 2 bases, with 11 bases between. Germline assignment: CDR1 MDHEN and CDR2 SYDVKM. The CDR3 is 14 residues long. The CDR3 reads CASSPGAATDTQYF. CDR3 in DNA: TGTGCCAGCAGTCCGGGAGCCGCCACAGATACGCAGTATTTT.

This clonotype was counted at least ten times. The chain employs TRBV19 and TRBJ1-4, with 9 bases fitting TRBD1. The CDR3 is made up of 16 amino acids. Germline assignment: CDR1 LNHDA and CDR2 SQIVND (reference sequence). Trimming cost V 5 bases and J 1 base; bases outside gene matches: 5. CDR3 in DNA: TGTGCCAGTAGTGGACAGGGGAAATTAACTAATGAAAAACTGTTTTTT. Residues: CASSGQGKLTNEKLFF.

This clonotype has just a few counts. The chain employs TRBV7-9 and TRBJ1-5; TRBD1 might be the D (6 bases). CDR3 length: 14 residues. Trimming shortened V by 5 bases and J by 2 bases, and 10 bases separated the two germline ends. Germline lookup yields CDR1 SEHNR and CDR2 FQNEAQ (reference sequence). CDR3 residues: CASSGRTGNQPQHF. CDR3 bases: TGTGCCAGCAGCGGACGGACAGGCAATCAGCCCCAGCATTTT.

This clonotype was seen a handful of times. The rearrangement uses TRBV7-6 and TRBJ2-7; 9 bases are shared with TRBD1. In germline, CDR1 is SGHVS, CDR2 FNYEAQ. This CDR3 spans 14 amino acids. V was pared by 3 bases and J by 6 bases, with 6 bases of the junction left unmatched. CDR3 in amino acids: CASSLNTGGSEQYV. Here the CDR3 DNA reads TGTGCCAGCAGCTTGAATACAGGGGGCTCCGAGCAGTACGTC.

V is TRBV20-1 and J is TRBJ2-1; 9 bases fit TRBD2. The ends lost 1 base at V and 4 bases at J; junction bases unmatched: 5. The CDR3 runs 15 residues. Germline V lookup: CDR1 DFQATT, CDR2 SNEGSKA (reference sequence). Written as DNA, the CDR3 is TGCAGTGCTAGAGGGGTGCTAGCGGGGTACAATGAGCAGTTCTTC. Protein: CSARGVLAGYNEQFF.

This clonotype was recorded at least ten times. The rearrangement links TRBV7-2 to TRBJ2-7; D remains unclear. Germline CDR1 SGHTA, CDR2 FQGNSA. The length of the CDR3 is 12 residues. V dropped 5 bases and J dropped 4 bases, with 9 bases sitting between them. CDR3 DNA sequence: TGTGCCAGCAGCCTAAGGTTTTACGAGCAGTACTTC. Translated, it gives CASSLRFYEQYF. The variable domain in full, completed from reference TRBV7-2 and TRBJ2-7, reads GAGVSQSPSNKVTEKGKDVELRCDPISGHTALYWYRQSLGQGLEFLIYFQGNSAPDKSGLPSDRFSAERTGGSVSTLTIQRTQQEDSAVYLCASSLRFYEQYFGPGTRLTVT.

V and J are TRBV29-1 and TRBJ1-4, with a possible D match to TRBD1 (6 bases). Germline CDR1 reads SQVTM; CDR2 reads ANQGSEA. The CDR3 is made up of 13 amino acids. V was shortened by 1 base and J by 8 bases, with 11 bases between the two germline ends. CDR3 sequence reads: CSVEGGGGEKLFF. The DNA for the CDR3 is TGCAGCGTTGAAGGAGGTGGGGGCGAAAAACTGTTTTTT.

This clonotype was seen repeatedly, ten times or more. The chain combines TRBV7-2 with TRBJ2-6; D is unresolved. Germline values: CDR1 SGHTA, CDR2 FQGNSA. This CDR3 contains 14 residues. Trimming took 5 bases from V and 0 from J, leaving 5 bases between them. The CDR3 DNA is TGTGCCAGCAGCCATAGCTCTGGGGCCAACGTCCTGACTTTC. This codes for CASSHSSGANVLTF.